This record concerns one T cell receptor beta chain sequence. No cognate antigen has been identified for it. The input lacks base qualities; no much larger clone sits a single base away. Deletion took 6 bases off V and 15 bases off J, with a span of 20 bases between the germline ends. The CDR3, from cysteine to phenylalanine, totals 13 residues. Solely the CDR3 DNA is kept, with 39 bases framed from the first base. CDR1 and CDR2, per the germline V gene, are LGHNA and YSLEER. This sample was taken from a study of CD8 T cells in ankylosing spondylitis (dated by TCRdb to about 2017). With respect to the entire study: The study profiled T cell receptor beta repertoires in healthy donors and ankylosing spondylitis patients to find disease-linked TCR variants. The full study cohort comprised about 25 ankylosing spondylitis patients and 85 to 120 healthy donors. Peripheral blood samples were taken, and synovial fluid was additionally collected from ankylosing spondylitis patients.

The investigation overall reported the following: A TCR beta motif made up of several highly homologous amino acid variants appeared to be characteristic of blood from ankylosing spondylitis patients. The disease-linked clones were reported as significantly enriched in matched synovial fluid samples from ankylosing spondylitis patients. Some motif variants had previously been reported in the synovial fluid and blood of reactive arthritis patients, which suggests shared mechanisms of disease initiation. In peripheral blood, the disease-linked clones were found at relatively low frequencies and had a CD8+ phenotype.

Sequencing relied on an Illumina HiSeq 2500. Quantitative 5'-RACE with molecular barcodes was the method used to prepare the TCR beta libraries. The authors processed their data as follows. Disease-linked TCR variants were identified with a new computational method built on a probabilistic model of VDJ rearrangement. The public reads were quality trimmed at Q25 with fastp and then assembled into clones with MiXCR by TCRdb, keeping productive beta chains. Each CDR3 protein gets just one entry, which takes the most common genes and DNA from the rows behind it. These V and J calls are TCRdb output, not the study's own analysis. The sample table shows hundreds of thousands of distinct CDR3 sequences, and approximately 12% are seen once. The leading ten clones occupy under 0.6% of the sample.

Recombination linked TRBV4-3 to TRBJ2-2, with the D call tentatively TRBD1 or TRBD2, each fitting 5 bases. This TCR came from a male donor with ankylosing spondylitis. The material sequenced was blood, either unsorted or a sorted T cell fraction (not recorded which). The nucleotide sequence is TGCGCCAGCAGTAAGGGACCCCTGGAGAGGATGTTTTTT. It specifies CASSKGPLERMFF.